These 21 T cell receptor beta chains were sequenced from one sample in a study of CD8+ T cells in alopecia areata. RNA extraction was followed by reverse transcription into cDNA, which acted as the sequencing template. The repertoire was sequenced with immunoSEQ multiplex PCR; TCRdb's copy has only in-frame clones and lacks some. This table holds about 150,000 clones, around half found once. The starting material was CD8+ T cells sorted from blood, obtained at week 0. The receptors come from a human donor with alopecia areata.

For the CDR3, the DNA is TGTGCCAGCAGTGACGGAGGGGTTTATGGCTACACCTTC. Translation gives CASSDGGVYGYTF. The chain employs TRBV25-1 and TRBJ1-2; tentatively, D is TRBD1 (5 bases). Trimming removed 3 bases from V and 5 bases from J, with 10 bases in between. The CDR3 spans 13 residues. Germline assignment: CDR1 MGHDK and CDR2 SYGVNS.

The J gene is TRBJ2-5, the V gene TRBV7-9; possibly TRBD2 for D (5 bases). The CDR3 has 15 amino acids. Germline V gives CDR1 SEHNR, CDR2 FQNEAQ (reference sequence). V was clipped by 8 bases and J by 0 bases, with 16 bases between them. The chain's CDR3 is CASHPSTGNQETQYF. The CDR3 DNA follows: TGTGCCAGCCACCCTAGCACGGGAAACCAAGAGACCCAGTACTTC.

This clone was seen more than once but under ten times. The chain employs TRBV28 and TRBJ2-7, with 8 bases identical to TRBD1. V shed 5 bases, J shed 0 bases, and the junction held 6 bases outside the gene matches. Germline CDR1 and CDR2: MDHEN and SYDVKM. The CDR3 runs 15 residues. The CDR3 sequence is CASSLGQDSSYEQYF. The CDR3 DNA reads as TGTGCCAGCAGTCTGGGACAGGACAGCTCCTACGAGCAGTACTTC.

This clone was seen only a few times. The rearrangement joins TRBV19 to TRBJ2-7; D call uncertain. V dropped 6 bases and J dropped 3 bases, with 3 bases sitting between them. Germline CDR1 reads LNHDA; CDR2 reads SQIVND (reference sequence). The CDR3 has 10 amino acids. The CDR3 is CASRGYEQYF. The CDR3 DNA is TGTGCCAGTAGGGGCTACGAGCAGTACTTC.

The chain has TRBV25-1 and TRBJ1-4; TRBD1 is a possible D gene (6 bases). CDR1 and CDR2 (germline): MGHDK, SYGVNS. Trimming pared 1 base from V and 4 bases from J, leaving 13 bases between. This CDR3 is built from 16 residues. In DNA, the CDR3 is TGTGCCAGCAGTGAATTCAGGGGCCCCAGTAATGAAAAACTGTTTTTT. It codes for CASSEFRGPSNEKLFF.

V gene TRBV4-3 combines with J gene TRBJ2-4, with D uncertain. This CDR3 has 15 amino acids. V was pared by 0 bases and J by 1 base, with 7 bases between. CDR1 and CDR2 (germline): LGHNA, YSLEER. As DNA, the CDR3 is TGCGCCAGCAGCCAAGATCGAGCGGCCAAAAACATTCAGTACTTC. Translation: CASSQDRAAKNIQYF.

The V call is TRBV5-6, the J call TRBJ2-5; 9 bases line up with TRBD1. Germline trimming cut 3 bases from V and 2 bases from J; bases unmatched to any gene: 11. CDR3 length: 17 amino acids. Germline V gives CDR1 SGHDT, CDR2 YYEEEE. The CDR3 loop reads CASSSGQGRVHQETQYF. The CDR3 DNA follows: TGTGCCAGCAGCTCCGGACAGGGGAGGGTGCATCAAGAGACCCAGTACTTC.

This chain joins TRBV9 and TRBJ2-3; TRBD2 matches at 10 bases. CDR1 and CDR2 (germline): SGDLS, YYNGEE. The CDR3 covers 16 residues. V dropped 6 bases and J dropped 4; count of bases not matched to a gene: 11. CDR3 region: CASTGHTSGASDTQYF. The CDR3 DNA follows: TGTGCCAGCACCGGTCATACTAGCGGGGCCTCAGATACGCAGTATTTT. Combining the CDR3 with reference TRBV9 and TRBJ2-3 gives the whole variable domain DSGVTQTPKHLITATGQRVTLRCSPRSGDLSVYWYQQSLDQGLQFLIQYYNGEERAKGNILERFSAQQFPDLHSELNLSSLELGDSALYFCASTGHTSGASDTQYFGPGTRLTVL.

The V call is TRBV5-1, the J call TRBJ2-5; no firm D call. The CDR3 is 12 residues long. Germline V CDR1 and CDR2: SGHRS, YFSETQ. Trimming removed 4 bases from V and 4 bases from J, with 8 bases in between. CDR3 sequence reads: CASSGGGETQYF. For the CDR3, the DNA is TGCGCCAGCAGCGGCGGTGGAGAGACCCAGTACTTC.

This chain joins TRBV4-3 and TRBJ2-7; D might be TRBD1 (5 bases). The CDR3 is made up of 14 amino acids. CDR1 is LGHNA and CDR2 is YSLEER in the germline V gene. Trimming took off 0 bases at V and 4 bases at J, with 10 bases between the two ends. The CDR3 region has the DNA TGCGCCAGCAGCCAAGACATTCAGGGTTACGAGCAGTACTTC. This encodes CASSQDIQGYEQYF.

This clone was observed a few times. V is TRBV5-6 and J is TRBJ2-2, with TRBD2 matching 8 bases. Trimming at V came to 0 bases and at J to 1 base, leaving 2 bases not matched to a gene. Germline V gives CDR1 SGHDT, CDR2 YYEEEE. The CDR3 sequence is 16 residues long. CDR3 in DNA: TGTGCCAGCAGCTTGGAGCTAGCGGGGAACACCGGGGAGCTGTTTTTT. It translates to CASSLELAGNTGELFF.

The J gene is TRBJ2-2, the V gene TRBV6-6; a weak D match, TRBD1 (6 bases). This CDR3 comprises 13 residues. V gave up 7 bases and J gave up 7 bases, with 13 bases separating them. Germline V gene data show CDR1 as MNHNY and CDR2 as SVGAGI (reference sequence). This CDR3 is CASMNRAGGELFF. Here the CDR3 DNA reads TGTGCCAGCATGAACAGGGCGGGCGGGGAGCTGTTTTTT.

This chain links TRBV13 with TRBJ2-5, with D perhaps matching TRBD1 (6 bases). The V gene lost 4 bases and the J gene lost 7 bases, with 16 bases spanning the gap. The CDR3 is 14 amino acids. The germline V gene has CDR1 PRHDT and CDR2 FYEKMQ (reference sequence). CDR3: CASSSSRDKRTQYF. The CDR3 DNA reads TGTGCCAGCAGCTCATCTCGGGACAAACGGACCCAGTACTTC.

The chain carries TRBV7-6 and TRBJ2-2, with D hard to call. This CDR3 has 13 amino acids. Germline CDR1 is SGHVS and CDR2 is FNYEAQ. V was trimmed by 0 bases and J by 4 bases, leaving 3 bases between them. The chain's CDR3 is CASSLAVTGELFF. CDR3 nucleotide sequence: TGTGCCAGCAGCTTAGCAGTCACCGGGGAGCTGTTTTTT. Full variable domain (rest looked up from reference TRBV7-6 and TRBJ2-2): GAGVSQSPRYKVTKRGQDVALRCDPISGHVSLYWYRQALGQGPEFLTYFNYEAQQDKSGLPNDRFSAERPEGSISTLTIQRTEQRDSAMYRCASSLAVTGELFFGEGSRLTVL.

The V gene is TRBV11-2, the J gene TRBJ2-3; 10 nucleotides line up with TRBD2. V shed 1 base, J shed 5 bases, and the junction held 9 bases outside the gene matches. The CDR3 has 17 residues. Germline V gene lookup returns CDR1 SGHAT and CDR2 FQNNGV. The DNA of the CDR3 is TGTGCCAGCAGCTTAGGAGTCGAGCGGGGGGGTTTAGATACGCAGTATTTT. Amino acids: CASSLGVERGGLDTQYF. The full variable domain, rest sourced from reference TRBV11-2 and TRBJ2-3, is EAGVAQSPRYKIIEKRQSVAFWCNPISGHATLYWYQQILGQGPKLLIQFQNNGVVDDSQLPKDRFSAERLKGVDSTLKIQPAKLEDSAVYLCASSLGVERGGLDTQYFGPGTRLTVL.

This sequence joins TRBV2 and TRBJ2-5; D is unclear. Trimming pared 7 bases from V and 5 bases from J, leaving 14 bases between. Germline-derived CDR1 and CDR2 are SNHLY and FYNNEI. CDR3 length: 13 amino acids. The CDR3 coding sequence is TGTGCCAGCATACTTTACAGATGGGAGACCCAGTACTTC. Its protein product is CASILYRWETQYF.

This rearrangement joins TRBV6-5 to TRBJ1-2; D might be TRBD1 (5 bases). V was shortened by 0 bases and J by 6 bases, with 11 bases between the two germline ends. CDR1 and CDR2 (germline): MNHEY, SVGAGI. CDR3 length equals 14 residues. CDR3 sequence reads: CASSYSEGEDGYTF. DNA of the CDR3: TGTGCCAGCAGTTACTCTGAAGGGGAGGATGGCTACACCTTC.

The gene calls are TRBV9 and TRBJ1-2, with a weak D call TRBD1 (5 bases). Trimming took 7 bases from V and 2 from J, leaving 9 bases between them. Germline loops: CDR1 SGDLS, CDR2 YYNGEE. The CDR3 runs 12 residues. The chain's CDR3 is CASGPGNYGYTF. The CDR3, as DNA: TGTGCCAGCGGTCCAGGGAACTATGGCTACACCTTC.

The chain recombines TRBV27 with TRBJ2-1; D might be TRBD2 (5 bases). CDR3 length: 15 residues. Trimming removed 3 bases from V and 3 bases from J, with 12 bases in between. The germline V gene has CDR1 MNHEY and CDR2 SMNVEV (reference sequence). CDR3 sequence: CASSFEGVGYNEQFF. The CDR3 DNA is TGTGCCAGCAGTTTCGAGGGAGTCGGCTACAATGAGCAGTTCTTC.

This clone has only a few counts. The chain recombines TRBV29-1 with TRBJ2-1; TRBD2 matches 7 bases. The trim removed 0 bases at V and 8 bases at J, leaving 1 base unmatched. The germline V gene encodes CDR1 SQVTM and CDR2 ANQGSEA. The CDR3 spans 12 residues. In DNA, the CDR3 is TGCAGCGTTGAAGATGGGGGGGATGAGCAGTTCTTC. Protein sequence: CSVEDGGDEQFF.

The chain couples TRBV25-1 to TRBJ2-7; the match to TRBD2 covers 9 bases. This CDR3 has 15 residues. The V segment lost 3 bases and the J segment 0 bases; nucleotides outside the gene matches: 3. The germline V gene has CDR1 MGHDK and CDR2 SYGVNS. The CDR3 here is CASSELSGSSYEQYF. The CDR3 bases are TGTGCCAGCAGTGAGCTTAGCGGGAGCTCCTACGAGCAGTACTTC.